Listed below are T cell receptor beta chains from one sample, sequenced in a study of response to subunit inactivated influenza vaccine. MiXCR, applied by TCRdb to the RT-PCR reads, yields one record per CDR3 protein. The top ten hold 10% to 15% of the sample, which has about 500,000 distinct CDR3 sequences, approximately 12% seen once. The starting material was PBMCs from blood, obtained roughly 47 days after vaccination. The receptors stem from a man aged 45-65 years who received an inactivated influenza vaccine. CDR3s include the opening cysteine and the closing phenylalanine or tryptophan. Fields, in order: J gene, V gene, CDR3 protein.

TRBJ2-7 TRBV20-1 CSARERALGSSYEQYF
TRBJ2-3 TRBV27 CASSPFRGTDTQYF
TRBJ1-3 TRBV6-1 CASSRTGINSGNTIYF
TRBJ2-2 TRBV7-2 CASSTNGELFF
TRBJ1-4 TRBV4-1 CASSQDLDEAGKLFF
TRBJ1-2 TRBV5-1 CASSLRQTNYGYTF
TRBJ2-3 TRBV11-3 CASSSSYGTGSTDTQYF
TRBJ2-6 TRBV20-1 CSARDDRGGSGANVLTF
TRBJ2-2 TRBV11-2 CASSHRVTGELFF
TRBJ2-1 TRBV11-1 CASSSSGLLLAGDGEQFF
TRBJ2-1 TRBV20-1 CSARAWHNEQFF